The next 30 T cell receptor beta chains were all read from a single sample in a study of blood T cells in healthy people across ages. With a J-beta primer mix and a sample-barcoded 5' primer, a second PCR ran roughly 6 to 11 cycles. TCRdb re-derived calls from the 5' RACE reads in MiXCR, one entry per CDR3 protein. The repertoire holds around 650,000 distinct CDR3 sequences, with approximately 29% as singletons. Source material: blood. These receptors were taken from a woman over 75 in good health.

This clonotype was seen many times. This chain uses TRBV5-8 with TRBJ2-3; 10 positions match TRBD2. Germline V gene lookup returns CDR1 SGHTS and CDR2 YDEGEE. The V gene end was trimmed by 2 bases and the J gene end by 3 bases; junction bases not matched to a gene: 3. The CDR3 is 15 residues long. CDR3 nucleotides: TGTGCCAGCAGCTTTCAGCGGGGGGGAACAGATACGCAGTATTTT. This gives the protein CASSFQRGGTDTQYF.

There are many counts of this clonotype. This chain links TRBV3-1 with TRBJ2-5; maybe TRBD2 (6 bases). Germline lookup yields CDR1 LGHDT and CDR2 YNNKEL (reference sequence). The length of the CDR3 is 16 residues. The germline V and J ends were trimmed by 0 bases and 4 bases, with 15 bases remaining between them. The CDR3 here is CASSQDGSGRGETQYF. The CDR3 DNA reads as TGTGCCAGCAGCCAAGATGGGAGCGGGCGGGGAGAGACCCAGTACTTC.

Of note for this clonotype: A single base separates this from a much larger clone, so it may be a read error. This chain connects TRBV12-3 or TRBV12-4 to TRBJ2-1; TRBD1 might be the D (6 bases). Trimming left V 5 bases short and J 13 bases short, with 18 bases between. The CDR3 is 13 residues long. CDR3 region: CASSRDRPETQFF. CDR3 DNA: TGTGCCAGCAGTCGCGACAGGCCGGAGACCCAGTTCTTC.

Ten or more counts support this clonotype. The chain links TRBV5-8 to TRBJ2-1, with D hard to call. The germline V gene encodes CDR1 SGHTS and CDR2 YDEGEE. This CDR3 is built from 15 residues. Trimming cost V 1 base and J 7 bases, with 15 bases left between them. CDR3 sequence: CASSLYIGQTNEQFF. The CDR3 DNA follows: TGTGCCAGCAGCTTGTACATTGGGCAGACTAATGAGCAGTTCTTC.

Notes on this clonotype: One junction end disagrees with the germline gene, perhaps due to a read error. CDR3 bases: TGTTCCAGCACCGTTGGGGGGGACTATGGCTACACCTTC. Translating it yields CSSTVGGDYGYTF. The chain joins TRBV7-8 to TRBJ1-2; possible D gene TRBD1, 5 bases. Germline CDR1 SGHVS, CDR2 FQNEAQ. This CDR3 has 13 amino acids. Complete variable domain (other parts from reference TRBV7-8 and TRBJ1-2): GAGVSQSPRYKVAKRGQDVALRCDPISGHVSLFWYQQALGQGPEFLTYFQNEAQLDKSGLPSDRFFAERPEGSVSTLKIQRTQQEDSAVYLCSSTVGGDYGYTFGSGTRLTVV.

With respect to this clonotype: Since a much larger clone is just one base distant, this may be a read error. The CDR3: CASSAQGGRDEQYF. As DNA, the CDR3 is TGTGCCAGCAGTGCACAGGGGGGGCGCGACGAGCAGTACTTC. This chain links TRBV7-2 with TRBJ2-7, with D perhaps matching TRBD1 (8 bases). V dropped 6 bases and J dropped 5 bases, with 17 bases sitting between them. In germline, CDR1 is SGHTA, CDR2 FQGNSA. The CDR3 covers 14 residues.

There are many counts of this clonotype. J is TRBJ2-3 and V is TRBV11-3; the D gene could be TRBD1 or TRBD2 (5 bases each). The CDR3 contains 16 residues. Per germline, CDR1 SGHNT and CDR2 YENEEA. V was clipped by 0 bases and J by 1 base, with 11 bases between them. CDR3 region: CASSLDPGGRTDTQYF. CDR3 DNA: TGTGCCAGCAGCTTAGATCCTGGGGGACGCACAGATACGCAGTATTTT.

In this sample, this clonotype turned up many times. The chain recombines TRBV10-3 with TRBJ2-5; D possibly corresponds to TRBD1 (6 bases). The CDR3 loop spans 12 amino acids. The germline CDR1 and CDR2 sequences are ENHRY and SYGVKD. V was pared by 11 bases and J by 5 bases, with 15 bases between. This chain's CDR3 is CAAKQGGETQYF. The CDR3 DNA reads as TGTGCCGCCAAACAGGGTGGGGAGACCCAGTACTTC.

This clonotype was counted many times. This chain uses TRBV7-8 with TRBJ2-5; TRBD2 aligns across 9 bases. CDR1 and CDR2 from the germline V gene are SGHVS and FQNEAQ. CDR3 length: 15 residues. V shed 3 bases, J shed 5 bases, and the junction held 7 bases outside the gene matches. The CDR3 spells CASSFGAGGVETQYF. CDR3 coding DNA: TGTGCCAGCAGCTTCGGAGCGGGGGGCGTGGAGACCCAGTACTTC.

This chain joins TRBV5-8 and TRBJ2-1; D may correspond to TRBD1 or TRBD2 (5 bases each). The CDR3 totals 14 residues. CDR1 SGHTS and CDR2 YDEGEE come from the germline V gene. V was shortened by 4 bases and J by 7 bases, with 15 bases between the two germline ends. CDR3: CASSKRDGVNEQFF. The CDR3 nucleotides read TGTGCCAGCAGCAAAAGGGACGGTGTAAATGAGCAGTTCTTC.

The chain uses TRBV27 and TRBJ2-5, with D perhaps matching TRBD2 (6 bases). The CDR3 contains 14 residues. V was shortened by 0 bases and J by 11 bases, with 16 bases between the two germline ends. Looked up from germline, CDR1 is MNHEY and CDR2 is SMNVEV (reference sequence). The DNA for the CDR3 is TGTGCCAGCAGTTTATCTTTCGGGGGACGGGAGCAGTACTTC. It codes for CASSLSFGGREQYF.

The table lists this clonotype with many counts. The rearrangement links TRBV5-6 to TRBJ1-5; D uncertain. Deletions cut 0 bases from V and 7 bases from J, with 11 bases between. The CDR3 contains 14 residues. Germline-derived CDR1 and CDR2 are SGHDT and YYEEEE. The CDR3 DNA reads as TGTGCCAGCAGCTTGGGACCGCTGAGCCAGCCCCAGCATTTT. The encoded protein is CASSLGPLSQPQHF.

This chain connects TRBV9 to TRBJ1-1; 12 bases match TRBD1. J lost 5 bases, V lost 0 bases, and 14 bases had no gene match. The germline gives CDR1 SGDLS, CDR2 YYNGEE. The CDR3 contains 19 residues. CDR3 region: CASSVAGTGTGGANTEAFF. The CDR3 DNA sequence: TGTGCCAGCAGCGTAGCCGGCACCGGGACAGGGGGCGCGAATACTGAAGCTTTCTTT.

The rearrangement links TRBV10-2 to TRBJ1-2; D is possibly TRBD1 (5 bases). CDR3 length: 12 amino acids. The V gene lost 3 bases and the J gene lost 4 bases, with 6 bases spanning the gap. Germline values: CDR1 WSHSY, CDR2 SAAADI. CDR3 DNA: TGCGCCAGCAGTGATGACAGCTATGGCTACACCTTC. Translation: CASSDDSYGYTF.

On this clonotype: This may be a read error: a much more frequent sequence differs by one nucleotide. The chain employs TRBV19 and TRBJ2-5; 12 bases fit TRBD2. Germline CDR1 and CDR2: LNHDA and SQIVND (reference sequence). CDR3 length equals 16 residues. After removal of 6 bases from V and 11 bases from J, the junction contained 16 bases not matched to a gene. CDR3 residues: CASSRRASGGADEQYF. CDR3 in DNA: TGTGCCAGTAGCCGGAGGGCTAGCGGGGGGGCGGATGAGCAGTACTTC.

V and J are TRBV7-2 and TRBJ2-5; no clear D. Trimming stripped 5 bases from V and 0 bases from J, with 13 bases between. In germline, CDR1 is SGHTA, CDR2 FQGNSA. This CDR3 is 15 amino acids long. Here the CDR3 DNA reads TGTGCCAGCAGCACCTACTCCTCGTACCAAGAGACCCAGTACTTC. Amino acid sequence: CASSTYSSYQETQYF. Complete variable domain (other parts from reference TRBV7-2 and TRBJ2-5): GAGVSQSPSNKVTEKGKDVELRCDPISGHTALYWYRQSLGQGLEFLIYFQGNSAPDKSGLPSDRFSAERTGGSVSTLTIQRTQQEDSAVYLCASSTYSSYQETQYFGPGTRLLVL.

Note on this clonotype: Possible read error: a much larger clone is one base away. The chain couples TRBV6-2 or TRBV6-3 to TRBJ2-5; D could derive from TRBD1 or TRBD2 (6 bases each). Germline V gene lookup returns CDR1 MNHEY and CDR2 SVGEGT. V was cut by 2 bases and J by 12 bases, with 10 bases left in between. This CDR3 is 11 amino acids long. Written as DNA, the CDR3 is TGTGCCAGCAGTTACACAGGGAGGAAGTACTTC. It codes for CASSYTGRKYF.

In this sample, this clonotype turned up many times. V is TRBV5-6 and J is TRBJ2-3; D ambiguous. CDR3 length: 14 residues. CDR1 SGHDT and CDR2 YYEEEE come from the germline V gene. Between the trimmed V and J ends, which lost 1 base and 4 bases, there was a span of 10 bases. DNA for the CDR3: TGTGCCAGCAGCTTGTTAGGGTTCCCAGATACGCAGTATTTT. Amino acids: CASSLLGFPDTQYF.

The J gene is TRBJ1-3, the V gene TRBV7-2; the match to TRBD1 covers 10 bases. Germline CDR1 and CDR2: SGHTA and FQGNSA. The length of the CDR3 is 16 residues. V shed 5 bases, J shed 5 bases, and the junction held 9 bases outside the gene matches. CDR3 DNA: TGTGCCAGCAGCCTTGGGACAGGGGCGAGGAGAAACACCATATATTTT. Encoded protein: CASSLGTGARRNTIYF.

The V and J genes are TRBV20-1 and TRBJ2-7; 9 bases map to TRBD1. From germline, CDR1 is DFQATT and CDR2 SNEGSKA (reference sequence). After removal of 6 bases from V and 1 base from J, the junction contained 7 bases not matched to a gene. This CDR3 region has 14 residues. DNA for the CDR3: TGCAGTGCAGAGGAACAGGGGGCGTCCTACGAGCAGTACTTC. Translated, it gives CSAEEQGASYEQYF.

The chain couples TRBV5-1 to TRBJ2-7, with 8 bases matching TRBD2. From germline, CDR1 is SGHRS and CDR2 YFSETQ. Trimming removed 5 bases from V and 0 bases from J; junction bases left unmatched: 7. This CDR3 is built from 15 residues. The CDR3 region is CASRGVGGASYEQYF. As DNA, the CDR3 is TGCGCCAGCAGAGGGGTCGGGGGGGCCTCCTACGAGCAGTACTTC.

This clonotype occurred many times. This chain joins TRBV12-3 or TRBV12-4 and TRBJ2-1, with D perhaps matching TRBD2 (6 bases). V lost 9 bases and J lost 4, with 16 bases in between. The CDR3 consists of 14 residues. CDR3 DNA: TGTGCCAGTCGCCCCGGGACTTCATACAATGAGCAGTTCTTC. Translation: CASRPGTSYNEQFF.

This clonotype was picked up a small number of times. The CDR3 spells CASSYFRVDTQYF. For the CDR3, the DNA is TGTGCCAGCAGTTACTTCAGGGTGGATACGCAGTATTTT. This chain uses TRBV6-2 or TRBV6-3 with TRBJ2-3; TRBD1 might be the D (5 bases). Trimming left V 1 base short and J 6 bases short, with 8 bases between. The CDR3 has 13 amino acids. CDR1 and CDR2 from the germline V gene are MNHEY and SVGEGT.

This clonotype has a count of ten or more. This rearrangement joins TRBV20-1 to TRBJ1-6, with D perhaps TRBD1 (5 bases). Germline V gene sequence: CDR1 DFQATT, CDR2 SNEGSKA (reference sequence). V dropped 0 bases and J dropped 8 bases, with 14 bases sitting between them. This CDR3 has 15 amino acids. The CDR3 loop reads CSAREPGKGDSPLHF. The CDR3 bases are TGCAGTGCTAGAGAACCGGGAAAAGGGGATTCACCCCTCCACTTT.

This clonotype has just a few counts. The genes are TRBV18 and TRBJ1-1; no clear D. The V and J ends lost 4 bases and 5 bases respectively, with 11 bases between them. The CDR3 has 13 residues. In germline, CDR1 is KGHSH, CDR2 LQKENI. CDR3 region: CASSLKLGTEAFF. The CDR3 DNA reads TGTGCCAGCTCACTAAAATTAGGTACTGAAGCTTTCTTT. The full variable domain, its missing parts supplied by reference TRBV18 and TRBJ1-1, is NAGVMQNPRHLVRRRGQEARLRCSPMKGHSHVYWYRQLPEEGLKFMVYLQKENIIDESGMPKERFSAEFPKEGPSILRIQQVVRGDSAAYFCASSLKLGTEAFFGQGTRLTVV.

Ten or more counts support this clonotype. This CDR3 is CASSLRGGYTDTQYF. The CDR3 coding sequence is TGTGCCAGCAGCTTGCGCGGGGGTTACACAGATACGCAGTATTTT. The rearrangement joins TRBV7-2 to TRBJ2-3, with 7 bases matching TRBD2. The V and J ends lost 3 bases and 2 bases, in that order; junction bases with no gene match: 5. Germline-derived CDR1 and CDR2 are SGHTA and FQGNSA. This CDR3 contains 15 residues. Supplemented by reference TRBV7-2 and TRBJ2-3, the full variable domain reads GAGVSQSPSNKVTEKGKDVELRCDPISGHTALYWYRQSLGQGLEFLIYFQGNSAPDKSGLPSDRFSAERTGGSVSTLTIQRTQQEDSAVYLCASSLRGGYTDTQYFGPGTRLTVL.

The chain uses TRBV29-1 and TRBJ2-5; D not resolved. V was clipped by 4 bases and J by 1 base, with 7 bases between them. The CDR3 runs to 12 residues. Germline V lookup: CDR1 SQVTM, CDR2 ANQGSEA. The CDR3 DNA is TGCAGCGTTGTCTCTATCCAAGAGACCCAGTACTTC. It yields the protein CSVVSIQETQYF.

The genes are TRBV5-1 and TRBJ1-1, with no clear D. Germline V gives CDR1 SGHRS, CDR2 YFSETQ. The CDR3 length is 14 residues. Trimming removed 2 bases from V and 2 bases from J, with 10 bases in between. CDR3 nucleotide sequence: TGCGCCAGCAGCTTTCTTATGGAAAACACTGAAGCTTTCTTT. Translation: CASSFLMENTEAFF.

On this clonotype itself: A junction boundary mismatches the germline segment, possibly from a read error. The chain has TRBV14 and TRBJ2-1; TRBD1 aligns across 7 bases. Germline V gene lookup returns CDR1 SGHDN and CDR2 FVKESK. The CDR3 sequence is 19 residues long. CDR3 bases: TGTGCCAGCAGCCGAATCGGGACAGCAAATTCGGGCTCCCACAATGAGCAGTTCTTC. Amino acid sequence: CASSRIGTANSGSHNEQFF. Looking up the rest from reference TRBV14 and TRBJ2-1 gives the full variable domain: EAGVTQFPSHSVIEKGQTVTLRCDPISGHDNLYWYRRVMGKEIKFLLHFVKESKQDESGMPNNRFLAERTGGTYSTLKVQPAELEDSGVYFCASSRIGTANSGSHNEQFFGPGTRLTVL.

The rearrangement joins TRBV2 to TRBJ2-7; TRBD1 agrees at 8 bases. Germline trimming cut 5 bases from V and 6 bases from J; bases unmatched to any gene: 6. CDR3 size: 13 residues. The V gene's germline CDR1 is SNHLY and CDR2 FYNNEI. The CDR3 DNA reads as TGTGCCAGCAGTCGACAGGGGAATGGCGAGCAGTACTTC. This translates into CASSRQGNGEQYF.